This T cell receptor beta chain stems from a study of T cell responses to AZD1222 COVID-19 vaccine. The CDR3 has 11 residues. V was pared by 2 bases and J by 7 bases, with 5 bases between. CDR1 MGHDK and CDR2 SYGVNS come from the germline V gene. Produced via immunoSEQ multiplex PCR; TCRdb's table is partial and in-frame only. The sample consists of about 120,000 clones, 81% of them appearing once. V and J are TRBV25-1 and TRBJ1-1; no clear D gene. This receptor was identified in an adult in good health. The sample here was peripheral blood, taken on day 0 of AZD1222 vaccination. The CDR3 nucleotides read TGTGCCAGCAGTGAAGGGGTTGAAGCTTTCTTT. This encodes CASSEGVEAFF.